These 20 T cell receptor beta chains share one sample of origin, sequenced in a study of T cells in Graves' hyperthyroidism and ophthalmopathy. Researchers amplified the TCR beta CDR3 regions from RNA transcripts. First-round RT-PCR with HTBI primers amplified the TCR CDR3 region. A single record per CDR3 protein comes from TCRdb applying MiXCR to the multiplex PCR reads. This table has about 180,000 distinct CDR3 sequences, approximately 17% appearing once. What was sequenced was blood. The source of these receptors is a woman aged 50 to 60 with Graves' hyperthyroidism.

Concerning this clonotype itself: One junction end does not reproduce the germline sequence, and a read error may be involved. The CDR3 spells CASTPGLPRNTGAFF. The CDR3 DNA reads as TGTGCCAGCACCCCGGGACTCCCGAGGAACACTGGAGCTTTCTTT. The gene calls are TRBV9 and TRBJ1-1, with D maybe TRBD1 (5 bases). The CDR3 has 15 amino acids. From germline, CDR1 is SGDLS and CDR2 YYNGEE.

This clonotype was detected ten times or more. The chain has TRBV7-2 and TRBJ2-7; 14 bases fit TRBD2. The trim removed 6 bases at V and 3 bases at J, leaving 4 bases unmatched. This CDR3 has 15 amino acids. Germline V gene sequence: CDR1 SGHTA, CDR2 FQGNSA. DNA for the CDR3: TGTGCCAGCAGTACGGGACTAGCGGGGGTCTACGAGCAGTACTTC. Translated: CASSTGLAGVYEQYF.

The chain links TRBV2 to TRBJ1-1, with D unresolved. Germline-derived CDR1 and CDR2 are SNHLY and FYNNEI. Trimming shortened V by 4 bases and J by 1 base, and 7 bases separated the two germline ends. The CDR3 consists of 13 residues. DNA for the CDR3: TGTGCCAGCAGTGCTCCAGGGAACACTGAAGCTTTCTTT. Translated, it gives CASSAPGNTEAFF.

The sample holds many counts of this clonotype. V and J are TRBV6-1 and TRBJ1-3; unclear D gene. There are 15 residues in the CDR3. The V gene's germline CDR1 is MNHNS and CDR2 SASEGT. V was trimmed by 1 base and J by 1 base, leaving 8 bases between them. CDR3 in amino acids: CASSEGALSGNTIYF. The CDR3 DNA reads TGTGCCAGCAGTGAAGGGGCCCTGTCTGGAAACACCATATATTTT.

This clonotype was detected a few times. J is TRBJ1-2 and V is TRBV7-9; 7 nucleotides align to TRBD1. The V gene's germline CDR1 is SEHNR and CDR2 FQNEAQ (reference sequence). The length of the CDR3 is 15 residues. V was pared by 5 bases and J by 3 bases, with 9 bases of the junction left unmatched. DNA for the CDR3: TGTGCCAGCAGCAGAGGAGGGGGCTCGGACTATGGCTACACCTTC. It translates to CASSRGGGSDYGYTF.

Many counts were recorded for this clonotype. This rearrangement joins TRBV24-1 to TRBJ2-3, with 11 nucleotides matching TRBD2. The V gene end was trimmed by 4 bases and the J gene end by 0 bases; junction bases not matched to a gene: 5. Germline V lookup: CDR1 KGHDR, CDR2 SFDVKD. The CDR3 runs to 17 residues. The CDR3 loop is CATSDRRLAGSTDTQYF. The CDR3 DNA follows: TGTGCCACCAGTGACAGACGACTAGCGGGGAGCACAGATACGCAGTATTTT.

This clonotype was recorded at least ten times. The chain couples TRBV19 to TRBJ2-5; no clear D. CDR1 and CDR2 (germline): LNHDA, SQIVND (reference sequence). This CDR3 contains 13 residues. The V end lost 1 base, the J end lost 5 bases, and 8 bases lay between the germline ends. The DNA for the CDR3 is TGTGCCAGTAGTATAGCCCAGTGGGAGACCCAGTACTTC. It translates to CASSIAQWETQYF. The full variable domain, rest sourced from reference TRBV19 and TRBJ2-5, is DGGITQSPKYLFRKEGQNVTLSCEQNLNHDAMYWYRQDPGQGLRLIYYSQIVNDFQKGDIAEGYSVSREKKESFPLTVTSAQKNPTAFYLCASSIAQWETQYFGPGTRLLVL.

This clonotype was seen repeatedly, ten times or more. The rearrangement joins TRBV3-1 to TRBJ1-4; 7 nucleotides line up with TRBD1. Germline CDR1 and CDR2: LGHDT and YNNKEL (reference sequence). The CDR3 is made up of 14 amino acids. Trimming took 3 bases from V and 5 from J; bases not matched to a gene: 3. The CDR3 region is CASSQGQLNEKLFF. In DNA, the CDR3 is TGTGCCAGCAGCCAGGGACAGCTAAATGAAAAACTGTTTTTT. The variable domain in full, with the rest retrieved from reference TRBV3-1 and TRBJ1-4, is DTAVSQTPKYLVTQMGNDKSIKCEQNLGHDTMYWYKQDSKKFLKIMFSYNNKELIINETVPNRFSPKSPDKAHLNLHINSLELGDSAVYFCASSQGQLNEKLFFGSGTQLSVL.

The sample holds many counts of this clonotype. The chain links TRBV7-8 to TRBJ1-2; a possible D gene is TRBD1 (5 bases). Germline values: CDR1 SGHVS, CDR2 FQNEAQ. The CDR3 contains 14 residues. Trimming removed 1 base at V and 6 bases at J, with 12 bases between. CDR3 nucleotide sequence: TGTGCCAGCAGCTTAGTGGGGACTCCGGATGGCTACACCTTC. Translation: CASSLVGTPDGYTF.

In its sample, this clonotype was seen a few times. The chain links TRBV4-3 to TRBJ1-4; 9 positions agree with TRBD1. Per germline, CDR1 LGHNA and CDR2 YSLEER. CDR3 length: 16 amino acids. V lost 8 bases to trimming and J lost 8 bases; unmatched junction nucleotides: 15. The CDR3 coding sequence is TGCGCCAGCGGAGGCCGATTTAACACAGGGGGCGAAAAACTGTTTTTT. Amino acid sequence: CASGGRFNTGGEKLFF.

This clonotype was observed at least ten times. The chain combines TRBV2 with TRBJ2-5; no definite D call. The germline CDR1 and CDR2 sequences are SNHLY and FYNNEI. The CDR3 runs to 13 residues. With 2 bases removed from V and 0 bases from J, the gap between germline ends came to 4 bases. The CDR3 is CASSERYQETQYF. The DNA for the CDR3 is TGTGCCAGCAGTGAACGGTACCAAGAGACCCAGTACTTC.

This clonotype was counted at least ten times. The rearrangement uses TRBV6-1 and TRBJ1-1; maybe TRBD1 (5 bases). CDR1 and CDR2 (germline): MNHNS, SASEGT. CDR3 length: 12 residues. V lost 4 bases, J lost 11 bases, and 14 bases lay in between. This chain's CDR3 is CASSGRRDRAFF. The CDR3 region has the DNA TGTGCCAGCAGTGGTCGGAGGGACCGCGCTTTCTTT.

This clonotype has a handful of counts. A much larger clone differs from this one at a single base, so this may be a read error. This CDR3 is CASSLDLRGTTDAQYF. DNA of the CDR3: TGTGCCAGCAGCTTAGATTTACGAGGAACCACAGATGCGCAGTATTTT. The rearrangement links TRBV11-2 to TRBJ2-3; D ambiguous. This CDR3 has 16 residues. Germline lookup yields CDR1 SGHAT and CDR2 FQNNGV.

The chain uses TRBV4-2 and TRBJ2-5; D not certain. CDR1 and CDR2 (germline): LGHNA, YNFKEQ. The CDR3 sequence is 15 residues long. Trimming cost V 0 bases and J 10 bases, with 18 bases left between them. CDR3 sequence (DNA): TGTGCCAGCAGCCAAGATGTAGGACCCCAAAGGGACCAGTACTTC. Residues: CASSQDVGPQRDQYF.

This clonotype was seen ten or more times. CDR3 sequence reads: CASSPPGLNYEQYF. The CDR3 DNA reads TGTGCCAGCTCACCACCGGGACTGAACTACGAGCAGTACTTC. V gene TRBV18 combines with J gene TRBJ2-7, with a weak D call TRBD2 (6 bases). CDR1 KGHSH and CDR2 LQKENI come from the germline V gene. V was shortened by 0 bases and J by 3 bases, with 9 bases between the two germline ends. This CDR3 has 14 residues. Full variable domain (outside the CDR3, taken from reference TRBV18 and TRBJ2-7): NAGVMQNPRHLVRRRGQEARLRCSPMKGHSHVYWYRQLPEEGLKFMVYLQKENIIDESGMPKERFSAEFPKEGPSILRIQQVVRGDSAAYFCASSPPGLNYEQYFGPGTRLTVT.

This clonotype was detected only a few times. The chain carries TRBV5-4 and TRBJ1-2; perhaps TRBD1 as D (5 bases). Germline V lookup: CDR1 SGHNT, CDR2 YYREEE (reference sequence). The V and J ends lost 2 bases and 4 bases respectively, with 15 bases between them. This CDR3 has 15 residues. The CDR3 nucleotides read TGTGCCAGCAGCTTACGGGGGATCGCTAGCTATGGCTACACCTTC. As protein: CASSLRGIASYGYTF.

The sample holds many counts of this clonotype. V gene TRBV28 combines with J gene TRBJ1-5; the D is unclear. CDR1 MDHEN and CDR2 SYDVKM come from the germline V gene. The CDR3 sequence is 12 residues long. The V end was cut by 1 base, the J end by 5 bases, with 3 bases between. The CDR3 DNA reads TGTGCCAGCAGTTTATTACATCAGCCCCAGCATTTT. Amino acid sequence: CASSLLHQPQHF.

The chain carries TRBV20-1 and TRBJ2-5; D might be TRBD2 (7 bases). The germline V and J ends were trimmed by 5 bases and 2 bases, with 15 bases remaining between them. The CDR3 is 14 residues long. Germline CDR1 and CDR2: DFQATT and SNEGSKA (reference sequence). CDR3 amino acids: CSAREGGYQETQYF. CDR3 sequence (DNA): TGCAGTGCTCGCGAGGGGGGGTATCAAGAGACCCAGTACTTC.

The J gene is TRBJ1-4, the V gene TRBV18; TRBD1 is a possible D gene (5 bases). The V end lost 1 base, the J end lost 2 bases, and 11 bases lay between the germline ends. Germline loops: CDR1 KGHSH, CDR2 LQKENI. This CDR3 comprises 16 residues. CDR3 amino acids: CASSPRSTATNEKLFF. CDR3 coding DNA: TGTGCCAGCTCACCACGTTCGACAGCTACTAATGAAAAACTGTTTTTT.

This chain uses TRBV12-3 or TRBV12-4 with TRBJ1-1; D might be TRBD1 (6 bases). The CDR3 extends over 13 amino acids. With 5 bases removed from V and 0 bases from J, the gap between germline ends came to 7 bases. DNA for the CDR3: TGTGCCAGCAGTAGGGACATGAACACTGAAGCTTTCTTT. This codes for CASSRDMNTEAFF.